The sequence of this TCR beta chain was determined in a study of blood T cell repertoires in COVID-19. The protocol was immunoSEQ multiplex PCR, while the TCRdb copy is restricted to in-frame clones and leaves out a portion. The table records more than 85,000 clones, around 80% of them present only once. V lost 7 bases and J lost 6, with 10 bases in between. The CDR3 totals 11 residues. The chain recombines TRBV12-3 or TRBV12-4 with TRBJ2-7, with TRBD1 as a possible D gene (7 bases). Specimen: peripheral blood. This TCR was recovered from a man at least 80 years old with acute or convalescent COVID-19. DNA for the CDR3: TGTGCCAGCAACCAGGGGGGCGAGCAGTACTTC. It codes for CASNQGGEQYF.